Each of the 9 T cell receptor beta chains below was sequenced from the same sample in a study of identical twins. From the 5' RACE reads, TCRdb called clonotypes with MiXCR, one entry per CDR3 protein. The sample lists 550,000 to 800,000 distinct CDR3 sequences; 7.1% were seen once. This sample also appeared in a second study, on yellow fever vaccine responses in identical twins.

Sample: PBMCs. The origin of the receptors is a woman younger than 35 in good health.

The chain joins TRBV7-2 to TRBJ1-2; 8 positions agree with TRBD1. V trimming: 3 bases; J trimming: 7 bases; junction bases outside the gene matches: 4. In germline, CDR1 is SGHTA, CDR2 FQGNSA. The CDR3 extends over 13 amino acids. The CDR3: CASSLTGVGGYTF. In DNA form, the CDR3 reads TGTGCCAGCAGCTTGACAGGGGTTGGTGGCTACACCTTC.

There are many counts of this clonotype. The rearrangement joins TRBV15 to TRBJ2-2, with D perhaps given as TRBD1 or TRBD2 (5 bases each). Trimming removed 9 bases from V and 1 base from J, with 12 bases in between. The CDR3 is made up of 14 amino acids. Germline V gene sequence: CDR1 LNHNV, CDR2 YYDKDF (reference sequence). This CDR3 reads CATNRDQNTGELFF. As DNA, the CDR3 is TGTGCCACAAACCGGGACCAGAACACCGGGGAGCTGTTTTTT.

There are many counts of this clonotype. The chain recombines TRBV7-9 with TRBJ2-3; D may correspond to TRBD1 or TRBD2 (6 bases each). The germline V gene encodes CDR1 SEHNR and CDR2 FQNEAQ (reference sequence). The length of the CDR3 is 17 residues. Between the trimmed V and J ends, which lost 1 base and 0 bases, there was a span of 14 bases. CDR3 sequence (DNA): TGTGCCAGCAGCTTAGGGGGAGGACAGCCAAGCACAGATACGCAGTATTTT. Translation gives CASSLGGGQPSTDTQYF.

This clonotype was seen more than once but under ten times. The chain uses TRBV12-3 or TRBV12-4 and TRBJ2-3; D is uncertain. V was pared by 7 bases and J by 0 bases, with 5 bases between. This CDR3 comprises 12 residues. The CDR3 here is CASTQSTDTQYF. CDR3 nucleotide sequence: TGTGCCAGCACCCAGAGCACAGATACGCAGTATTTT.

This clonotype has a count of ten or more. The rearrangement uses TRBV7-9 and TRBJ1-1; 7 positions match TRBD1. CDR1 and CDR2 from the germline V gene are SEHNR and FQNEAQ (reference sequence). J gave up 5 bases and V 5 bases, and 8 bases lay outside the gene matches. This CDR3 is 14 amino acids long. The CDR3 DNA is TGTGCCAGCAGCCCTTCGGGGACAGAAACTGAAGCTTTCTTT. It codes for CASSPSGTETEAFF.

This clonotype appeared a few times. The chain recombines TRBV29-1 with TRBJ1-4; D is unclear. The CDR3 is made up of 13 amino acids. Trimming took 8 bases from V and 0 from J, leaving 10 bases between them. CDR1 and CDR2 from the germline V gene are SQVTM and ANQGSEA. The CDR3 region has the DNA TGCAGCATAAGACATACAACTAATGAAAAACTGTTTTTT. Its translation: CSIRHTTNEKLFF.

The chain links TRBV20-1 to TRBJ2-1; 8 bases map to TRBD2. This CDR3 is 15 amino acids long. CDR1 DFQATT and CDR2 SNEGSKA come from the germline V gene (reference sequence). V lost 6 bases, J lost 3 bases, and 10 bases stayed unmatched. The CDR3 is CSAIQGLAIYNEQFF. In DNA, the CDR3 is TGCAGTGCCATTCAAGGACTAGCCATCTACAATGAGCAGTTCTTC.

This chain links TRBV12-3 or TRBV12-4 with TRBJ2-7; 12 positions match TRBD1. The ends lost 5 bases at V and 3 bases at J; junction bases unmatched: 11. The CDR3 totals 17 residues. CDR3 sequence: CASSLGDRGRRHYEQYF. Here the CDR3 DNA reads TGTGCCAGCAGTCTGGGGGACAGGGGGCGCCGGCACTACGAGCAGTACTTC.

In this sample, this clonotype turned up a few times. CDR3 sequence reads: CASSHTGRDTEAFF. The CDR3 region has the DNA TGTGCCAGCAGCCATACCGGGCGGGACACTGAAGCTTTCTTT. The J gene is TRBJ1-1, the V gene TRBV3-1; D ambiguous. V lost 3 bases and J lost 3, with 11 bases in between. The germline gives CDR1 LGHDT, CDR2 YNNKEL (reference sequence). The CDR3 is 14 amino acids.